This T cell receptor (beta chain) was sequenced during a study of blood T cell repertoires in COVID-19. Study-wide background: The United States, Italy and Spain were the sources of the acute and convalescent COVID-19 samples. From T cells, B-cell-depleted T cells, or PBMCs came the material, which was cDNA or gDNA.

This clone was seen a handful of times. Other DNA sequences within the sample encode an identical CDR3. CDR1 is LNHDA and CDR2 is SQIVND in the germline V gene (reference sequence). Trimming pared 5 bases from V and 6 bases from J, leaving 4 bases between. The CDR3 runs to 11 residues. Methods used by the authors: By means of reference gene primer amplification, nucleated cell counts were estimated. Sequenced by immunoSEQ multiplex PCR; TCRdb stores in-frame clones only, minus some. Clone size and the V and J calls come from that table; the DNA yielded D and trimming. The data show 200,000 to 300,000 clones, about 90% seen once.

J is TRBJ2-2 and V is TRBV19; no definite D call. The TCR comes from a woman under 40 who had recovered from COVID-19. Sequenced sample: peripheral blood. The CDR3 loop is CASSRAGELFF. The CDR3 DNA follows: TGTGCCAGTAGTCGTGCCGGGGAGCTGTTTTTT. The full variable domain, rest sourced from reference TRBV19 and TRBJ2-2, is DGGITQSPKYLFRKEGQNVTLSCEQNLNHDAMYWYRQDPGQGLRLIYYSQIVNDFQKGDIAEGYSVSREKKESFPLTVTSAQKNPTAFYLCASSRAGELFFGEGSRLTVL.